These 26 T cell receptor beta chains share one sample of origin, sequenced in a study of beta chain features in type 1 diabetes. Expressed TCRB transcripts were sequenced because the isolated RNA had all been reverse transcribed beforehand. The repertoire was sequenced with immunoSEQ multiplex PCR; TCRdb's copy has only in-frame clones and lacks some. The data hold about 130,000 clones, with 9.2% observed a single time. Source material: central memory CD4+ T cells from blood. These receptors came from a young man in good health.

The CDR3 coding sequence is TGTGCCAGCTCACCTTGGGACAGGGACACCGGGGAGCTGTTTTTT. This codes for CASSPWDRDTGELFF. The chain has TRBV18 and TRBJ2-2, with 9 nucleotides matching TRBD1. The CDR3 is 15 residues long. CDR1 and CDR2 (germline): KGHSH, LQKENI. V shed 3 bases, J shed 3 bases, and the junction held 2 bases outside the gene matches. Full variable domain (rest looked up from reference TRBV18 and TRBJ2-2): NAGVMQNPRHLVRRRGQEARLRCSPMKGHSHVYWYRQLPEEGLKFMVYLQKENIIDESGMPKERFSAEFPKEGPSILRIQQVVRGDSAAYFCASSPWDRDTGELFFGEGSRLTVL.

This clone came up once. The genes are TRBV11-1 and TRBJ2-3; the D gene is possibly TRBD1 (6 bases). Germline V CDR1 and CDR2: SGHAT, FQDESV (reference sequence). The CDR3 covers 15 residues. V lost 1 base and J lost 1, with 9 bases in between. The CDR3 is CASSLVGGGTDTQYF. CDR3 coding DNA: TGTGCCAGCAGCTTAGTAGGGGGTGGCACAGATACGCAGTATTTT.

Ten or more counts support this clone. The chain joins TRBV28 to TRBJ2-1; possible D gene TRBD2, 6 bases. The CDR3 covers 12 residues. Germline V lookup: CDR1 MDHEN, CDR2 SYDVKM. The V and J ends lost 5 bases and 7 bases respectively, with 9 bases between them. CDR3 nucleotide sequence: TGTGCCAGCAGTCGGGAGTTTAATGAGCAGTTCTTC. Protein sequence: CASSREFNEQFF.

This clone has at least ten counts. The gene calls are TRBV28 and TRBJ2-3; 8 nucleotides match TRBD2. Germline CDR1 is MDHEN and CDR2 is SYDVKM. Trimming took 6 bases from V and 4 from J; bases not matched to a gene: 3. This CDR3 has 13 amino acids. CDR3 sequence reads: CASRPGGADTQYF. The CDR3 DNA reads as TGTGCCAGCAGGCCCGGGGGGGCAGATACGCAGTATTTT.

Only a few counts were recorded for this clone. This chain uses TRBV5-1 with TRBJ2-7, with 9 bases matching TRBD2. Trimming took 6 bases from V and 2 from J; bases not matched to a gene: 6. The germline V gene encodes CDR1 SGHRS and CDR2 YFSETQ. CDR3 size: 14 residues. The CDR3 region is CASTKAGGTYEQYF. In DNA, the CDR3 is TGCGCCAGCACTAAAGCGGGGGGCACCTACGAGCAGTACTTC.

The chain combines TRBV5-6 with TRBJ1-2, with D possibly matching TRBD1 (6 bases). The V end was cut by 0 bases, the J end by 5 bases, with 17 bases between. This CDR3 is 16 amino acids long. CDR1 SGHDT and CDR2 YYEEEE come from the germline V gene. The CDR3 DNA sequence: TGTGCCAGCAGCTTGGCGTTTGGGACATCTTCATATGGCTACACCTTC. This codes for CASSLAFGTSSYGYTF.

The V and J genes are TRBV5-6 and TRBJ2-1; weak D call: TRBD2 (6 bases). Trimming took 5 bases from V and 9 from J, leaving 12 bases between them. Germline lookup yields CDR1 SGHDT and CDR2 YYEEEE. CDR3 size: 12 residues. CDR3 sequence reads: CASRDYSSEQFF. Written as DNA, the CDR3 is TGTGCCAGCAGGGACTATTCATCTGAGCAGTTCTTC. Filled out from reference TRBV5-6 and TRBJ2-1, the complete variable domain reads DAGVTQSPTHLIKTRGQQVTLRCSPKSGHDTVSWYQQALGQGPQFIFQYYEEEERQRGNFPDRFSGHQFPNYSSELNVNALLLGDSALYLCASRDYSSEQFFGPGTRLTVL.

In DNA, the CDR3 is TGTGCCAGCAGCCCGAACAGGGGGAGCACAGATACGCAGTATTTT. Amino acids: CASSPNRGSTDTQYF. The gene calls are TRBV11-2 and TRBJ2-3, with 8 bases matching TRBD1. The CDR3 runs to 15 residues. The J segment lost 0 bases and the V segment lost 5 bases, leaving 4 bases of the junction unmatched. CDR1 SGHAT and CDR2 FQNNGV come from the germline V gene. Using reference TRBV11-2 and TRBJ2-3 for the parts outside the CDR3, the full variable domain is EAGVAQSPRYKIIEKRQSVAFWCNPISGHATLYWYQQILGQGPKLLIQFQNNGVVDDSQLPKDRFSAERLKGVDSTLKIQPAKLEDSAVYLCASSPNRGSTDTQYFGPGTRLTVL.

This clone has a count of ten or more. The chain is built from TRBV6-1 and TRBJ1-6, with D uncertain. V lost 7 bases and J 7 bases, leaving 11 bases between the germline ends. Germline CDR1 and CDR2: MNHNS and SASEGT. The CDR3 runs 13 residues. The DNA for the CDR3 is TGTGCCAGCATGAGGGCGTCGAATTCACCCCTCCACTTT. This gives the protein CASMRASNSPLHF.

This clone was seen a few times. The chain uses TRBV7-2 and TRBJ2-3; 11 bases align to TRBD2. The ends lost 5 bases at V and 6 bases at J; junction bases unmatched: 13. CDR1 and CDR2 (germline): SGHTA, FQGNSA. This CDR3 is 17 amino acids long. CDR3: CASSRMLAGGGEDTQYF. Here the CDR3 DNA reads TGTGCCAGCAGCAGAATGCTAGCGGGGGGAGGTGAGGATACGCAGTATTTT.

V gene TRBV4-1 combines with J gene TRBJ2-3; tentatively, D is TRBD1 (6 bases). Trimming took 4 bases from V and 0 from J, leaving 20 bases between them. The CDR3 is 18 amino acids. Germline values: CDR1 MGHRA, CDR2 YSYEKL. The CDR3 loop reads CASSRGPLGASSTDTQYF. In nucleotides, the CDR3 is TGCGCCAGCAGCCGAGGACCTCTGGGGGCGTCTAGCACAGATACGCAGTATTTT.

The chain recombines TRBV27 with TRBJ2-5; D possibly corresponds to TRBD2 (6 bases). Trimming stripped 7 bases from V and 5 bases from J, with 8 bases between. The CDR3 totals 11 residues. Germline assignment: CDR1 MNHEY and CDR2 SMNVEV (reference sequence). The CDR3 spells CASKSGETQYF. The CDR3, as DNA: TGTGCCAGCAAAAGCGGGGAGACCCAGTACTTC.

This clone turned up a few times. The chain joins TRBV18 to TRBJ2-1, with D maybe TRBD2 (6 bases). The germline gives CDR1 KGHSH, CDR2 LQKENI. Trimming shortened V by 6 bases and J by 3 bases, and 12 bases separated the two germline ends. The CDR3 contains 14 residues. CDR3 coding DNA: TGTGCCAGCTCGTCGACCGGGGGCTACAATGAGCAGTTCTTC. It encodes CASSSTGGYNEQFF.

This chain uses TRBV18 with TRBJ1-3; D is undetermined. V dropped 5 bases and J dropped 1 base, with 15 bases sitting between them. The germline gives CDR1 KGHSH, CDR2 LQKENI. The CDR3 totals 16 residues. CDR3 amino acids: CASSKGGSLSGNTIYF. CDR3 sequence (DNA): TGTGCCAGCTCAAAAGGAGGGTCTCTATCTGGAAACACCATATATTTT. Filled out from reference TRBV18 and TRBJ1-3, the complete variable domain reads NAGVMQNPRHLVRRRGQEARLRCSPMKGHSHVYWYRQLPEEGLKFMVYLQKENIIDESGMPKERFSAEFPKEGPSILRIQQVVRGDSAAYFCASSKGGSLSGNTIYFGEGSWLTVV.

The genes are TRBV5-1 and TRBJ2-7; 7 nucleotides align to TRBD1. V lost 2 bases to trimming and J lost 4 bases; unmatched junction nucleotides: 3. The CDR3 spans 13 residues. In germline, CDR1 is SGHRS, CDR2 YFSETQ. As DNA, the CDR3 is TGCGCCAGCAGCTTTGCAGGGGGTTACGAGCAGTACTTC. Amino acids: CASSFAGGYEQYF. The complete variable domain, with remaining parts taken from reference TRBV5-1 and TRBJ2-7, reads KAGVTQTPRYLIKTRGQQVTLSCSPISGHRSVSWYQQTPGQGLQFLFEYFSETQRNKGNFPGRFSGRQFSNSRSEMNVSTLELGDSALYLCASSFAGGYEQYFGPGTRLTVT.

This sequence joins TRBV6-5 and TRBJ1-6; 8 positions match TRBD1. Germline CDR1 is MNHEY and CDR2 is SVGAGI. The CDR3 is 15 amino acids. Trimming at V came to 7 bases and at J to 5 bases, leaving 7 bases not matched to a gene. The CDR3 DNA reads TGTGCCAGCAAAGAACAGGGGGTCAATAATTCACCCCTCCACTTT. This encodes CASKEQGVNNSPLHF.

This rearrangement joins TRBV5-6 to TRBJ1-3; 10 nucleotides match TRBD1. Per germline, CDR1 SGHDT and CDR2 YYEEEE. This CDR3 is 17 amino acids long. The trim removed 3 bases at V and 2 bases at J, leaving 8 bases unmatched. CDR3 DNA: TGTGCCAGCAGCTACCGGGACAGGGGCTCCCCTGGAAACACCATATATTTT. This sequence encodes CASSYRDRGSPGNTIYF.

This chain joins TRBV6-5 and TRBJ1-1; no clear D gene. Trimming left V 0 bases short and J 6 bases short, with 11 bases between. This CDR3 contains 14 residues. In germline, CDR1 is MNHEY, CDR2 SVGAGI. The CDR3 DNA reads TGTGCCAGCAGTTACTCGGCGGGGATCCCTGAAGCTTTCTTT. Its protein product is CASSYSAGIPEAFF.

Only a few counts were recorded for this clone. The chain recombines TRBV19 with TRBJ1-1; the match to TRBD1 covers 11 bases. The germline CDR1 and CDR2 sequences are LNHDA and SQIVND (reference sequence). Losses at the gene ends were 5 bases for V and 4 bases for J; bases not matched to a gene: 6. The CDR3 contains 15 residues. CDR3 nucleotides: TGTGCCAGTAGTGCCGGACAGGGGGCGGGCACTGAAGCTTTCTTT. Encoded protein: CASSAGQGAGTEAFF.

This clone has more than one count but fewer than ten. V usage is TRBV9 and J usage is TRBJ2-1; 9 bases map to TRBD2. J lost 2 bases, V lost 0 bases, and 3 bases had no gene match. CDR1 and CDR2 (germline): SGDLS, YYNGEE. This CDR3 spans 16 amino acids. CDR3 in amino acids: CASSVAQRGAYNEQFF. For the CDR3, the DNA is TGTGCCAGCAGCGTAGCCCAGCGGGGGGCCTACAATGAGCAGTTCTTC.

This clone came up a few times. V usage is TRBV28 and J usage is TRBJ2-3; maybe TRBD2 (5 bases). The V and J ends lost 6 bases and 2 bases respectively, with 15 bases between them. Germline V gene data show CDR1 as MDHEN and CDR2 as SYDVKM. The CDR3 has 15 amino acids. The CDR3 reads CASRGGSVATDTQYF. DNA for the CDR3: TGTGCCAGCAGAGGTGGTAGCGTGGCCACAGATACGCAGTATTTT.

This clone was counted between two and nine times. This likely traces to a read error, being one base from a far larger clone. The same CDR3 is also encoded by other DNA sequences in this sample. The chain recombines TRBV11-2 with TRBJ2-1; D is undetermined. Between the trimmed V and J ends, which lost 5 bases and 4 bases, there was a span of 3 bases. The CDR3 has 11 residues. Germline CDR1 and CDR2: SGHAT and FQNNGV. The CDR3 DNA is TGTGCCAGCAGCCCATACAATGAGCAGTTCTTC. Encoded protein: CASSPYNEQFF.

This clone occurred many times. The chain is built from TRBV20-1 and TRBJ2-1, with D perhaps matching TRBD1 (6 bases). Per germline, CDR1 DFQATT and CDR2 SNEGSKA (reference sequence). V lost 5 bases and J 9 bases, leaving 11 bases between the germline ends. The CDR3 has 11 residues. The DNA of the CDR3 is TGCAGTGCTGGGGGACACGGTGAGCAGTTCTTC. Encoded protein: CSAGGHGEQFF.

This clone was found a few times. V and J are TRBV7-2 and TRBJ2-5; 8 bases line up with TRBD2. V trimming: 5 bases; J trimming: 0 bases; junction bases outside the gene matches: 8. Germline assignment: CDR1 SGHTA and CDR2 FQGNSA. The CDR3 is made up of 16 amino acids. The CDR3 sequence is CASSRGRGANQETQYF. CDR3 DNA sequence: TGTGCCAGCAGCCGCGGGCGGGGGGCCAACCAAGAGACCCAGTACTTC.

This clone was counted only a few times. The genes are TRBV7-2 and TRBJ2-3, with 10 nucleotides matching TRBD2. The CDR3 has 16 residues. Germline V lookup: CDR1 SGHTA, CDR2 FQGNSA. Trimming at V came to 5 bases and at J to 0 bases, leaving 5 bases not matched to a gene. The CDR3 DNA follows: TGTGCCAGCAGCCTCCGAGCGGGGGGGAGCACAGATACGCAGTATTTT. Translation gives CASSLRAGGSTDTQYF.

As concerns this clone: At one end, the junction sequence differs from germline, possibly due to a read error. The chain links TRBV7-9 to TRBJ2-7, with 8 bases that match TRBD2. This CDR3 contains 14 residues. CDR1 is SEHNR and CDR2 is FQNEAQ in the germline V gene (reference sequence). The CDR3 nucleotides read TGTGCCAGCACCTACCGGGGGGGCAACTACGAACAGTACTTC. This encodes CASTYRGGNYEQYF.